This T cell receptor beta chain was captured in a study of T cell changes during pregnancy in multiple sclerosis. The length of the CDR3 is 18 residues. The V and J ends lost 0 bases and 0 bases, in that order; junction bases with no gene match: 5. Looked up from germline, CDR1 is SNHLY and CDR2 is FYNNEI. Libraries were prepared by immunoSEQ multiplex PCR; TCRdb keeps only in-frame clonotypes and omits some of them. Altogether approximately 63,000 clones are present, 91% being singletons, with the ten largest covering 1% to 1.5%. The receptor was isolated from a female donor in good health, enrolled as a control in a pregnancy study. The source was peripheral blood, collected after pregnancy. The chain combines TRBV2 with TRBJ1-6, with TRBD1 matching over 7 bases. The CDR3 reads CASSEAGTASSYNSPLHF. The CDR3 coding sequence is TGTGCCAGCAGTGAAGCCGGGACAGCGAGCTCCTATAATTCACCCCTCCACTTT.